The 18 T cell receptor beta chains below come from one sample, sequenced in a study of cytomegalovirus exposure and HLA in healthy donors. PCR primers comprised 60 Vbeta and 13 Jbeta primers. Only in-frame clones appear in the TCRdb table, and some are missing; sequencing was by immunoSEQ multiplex PCR. The sample yields about 150,000 clones, around 73% seen once. The sequenced material came from PBMCs. These receptors all come from a woman under 30 in good health and CMV-seropositive.

V usage is TRBV2 and J usage is TRBJ1-5; D gene unclear. Germline V gene lookup returns CDR1 SNHLY and CDR2 FYNNEI. V was pared by 6 bases and J by 0 bases, with 6 bases between. CDR3 length: 13 amino acids. This CDR3 reads CASSGDSNQPQHF. Here the CDR3 DNA reads TGTGCCAGCAGCGGGGATAGCAATCAGCCCCAGCATTTT.

This clone was seen only once. The chain recombines TRBV5-1 with TRBJ2-7, with 11 positions matching TRBD2. The CDR3 contains 15 residues. V was clipped by 10 bases and J by 5 bases; unmatched bases: 14. The germline CDR1 and CDR2 sequences are SGHRS and YFSETQ. The chain's CDR3 is CAGATSGASGDEQYF. Written as DNA, the CDR3 is TGCGCCGGGGCGACTAGCGGGGCAAGCGGGGACGAGCAGTACTTC. The full variable domain, rest sourced from reference TRBV5-1 and TRBJ2-7, is KAGVTQTPRYLIKTRGQQVTLSCSPISGHRSVSWYQQTPGQGLQFLFEYFSETQRNKGNFPGRFSGRQFSNSRSEMNVSTLELGDSALYLCAGATSGASGDEQYFGPGTRLTVT.

The V call is TRBV25-1, the J call TRBJ1-2; tentative D call: TRBD1 (6 bases). This CDR3 region has 14 residues. CDR1 is MGHDK, CDR2 SYGVNS, per germline. The germline V and J ends were trimmed by 2 bases and 4 bases, with 11 bases remaining between them. The CDR3 reads CASSEGGISYGYTF. CDR3 DNA sequence: TGTGCCAGCAGTGAAGGGGGCATCAGCTATGGCTACACCTTC.

The rearrangement joins TRBV4-3 to TRBJ1-4; D remains ambiguous. This CDR3 spans 13 amino acids. Germline V gene sequence: CDR1 LGHNA, CDR2 YSLEER. Trimming took off 0 bases at V and 7 bases at J, with 6 bases between the two ends. In DNA, the CDR3 is TGCGCCAGCAGCCAAGAACGGGGTGAAAAACTGTTTTTT. It is translated as CASSQERGEKLFF.

The J gene is TRBJ2-2, the V gene TRBV7-3; tentatively, D is TRBD2 (5 bases). Trimming took off 4 bases at V and 8 bases at J, with 14 bases between the two ends. The CDR3 consists of 14 residues. CDR1 SGHTA and CDR2 FQGTGA come from the germline V gene. This CDR3 reads CASSYIRGDGELFF. The CDR3 coding sequence is TGTGCCAGCAGCTACATTCGGGGTGATGGGGAGCTGTTTTTT. Variable domain in full (rest from reference TRBV7-3 and TRBJ2-2): GAGVSQTPSNKVTEKGKYVELRCDPISGHTALYWYRQSLGQGPEFLIYFQGTGAADDSGLPNDRFFAVRPEGSVSTLKIQRTERGDSAVYLCASSYIRGDGELFFGEGSRLTVL.

This clone was recorded once. The genes are TRBV5-1 and TRBJ1-2, with a weak D call TRBD1 (5 bases). With 3 bases removed from V and 3 bases from J, the gap between germline ends came to 9 bases. The CDR3 contains 13 residues. Germline V lookup: CDR1 SGHRS, CDR2 YFSETQ. The CDR3 nucleotides are TGCGCCAGCAGCTGGGGGGAAGACTATGGCTACACCTTC. Translation: CASSWGEDYGYTF.

V is TRBV27 and J is TRBJ2-7, with D possibly matching TRBD1 (5 bases). Germline V CDR1 and CDR2: MNHEY, SMNVEV (reference sequence). Trimming removed 4 bases from V and 2 bases from J, with 9 bases in between. The CDR3 totals 13 residues. CDR3 sequence: CASSSDNAYEQYF. DNA for the CDR3: TGTGCCAGCAGTTCGGACAACGCCTACGAGCAGTACTTC.

The V and J genes are TRBV19 and TRBJ2-1; no reliable D call. Trimming stripped 1 base from V and 1 base from J, with 11 bases between. Germline V gives CDR1 LNHDA, CDR2 SQIVND (reference sequence). The CDR3 runs to 16 residues. The CDR3 region is CASSIARSGSYNEQFF. The DNA of the CDR3 is TGTGCCAGTAGTATAGCCCGGTCGGGTTCCTACAATGAGCAGTTCTTC.

The chain recombines TRBV9 with TRBJ2-3; TRBD2 aligns across 8 bases. CDR1 and CDR2 (germline): SGDLS, YYNGEE. CDR3 length: 16 amino acids. V dropped 0 bases and J dropped 1; count of bases not matched to a gene: 4. CDR3 DNA sequence: TGTGCCAGCAGCGTAGGTGTTAGCGGGGGCACAGATACGCAGTATTTT. Encoded protein: CASSVGVSGGTDTQYF.

This clone was seen only once. This sequence joins TRBV7-9 and TRBJ2-3; 14 bases are a match to TRBD2. The CDR3 sequence is 19 residues long. Germline V lookup: CDR1 SEHNR, CDR2 FQNEAQ (reference sequence). The trim removed 3 bases at V and 1 base at J, leaving 9 bases unmatched. The DNA of the CDR3 is TGTGCCAGCAGCTTCCCGACTAGCGGGGGGGATTTGGGCACAGATACGCAGTATTTT. This translates into CASSFPTSGGDLGTDTQYF.

The chain has TRBV7-2 and TRBJ2-7; D unclear. The CDR3 spans 12 residues. The germline CDR1 and CDR2 sequences are SGHTA and FQGNSA. The V gene lost 4 bases and the J gene lost 2 bases, with 6 bases spanning the gap. The CDR3 spells CASSSKPYEQYF. CDR3 nucleotide sequence: TGTGCCAGCAGCTCGAAGCCCTACGAGCAGTACTTC.

This chain links TRBV15 with TRBJ1-2, with D perhaps TRBD1 (5 bases). Looked up from germline, CDR1 is LNHNV and CDR2 is YYDKDF (reference sequence). The CDR3 has 17 residues. Between the trimmed V and J ends, which lost 1 base and 8 bases, there was a span of 23 bases. The CDR3 protein is CATSRVPKEDKGYGYTF. As DNA, the CDR3 is TGTGCCACCAGCAGAGTTCCCAAGGAAGACAAGGGGTACGGCTACACCTTC.

This clone was counted between two and nine times. The chain has TRBV6-1 and TRBJ1-2; D may be TRBD1 (5 bases). This CDR3 contains 15 residues. Trimming removed 2 bases at V and 2 bases at J, with 12 bases between. Per the germline V gene, CDR1 is MNHNS and CDR2 is SASEGT. The CDR3 loop reads CASSEFRALNYGYTF. DNA of the CDR3: TGTGCCAGCAGTGAATTCAGGGCCTTAAACTATGGCTACACCTTC.

This chain connects TRBV27 to TRBJ1-2, with D perhaps matching TRBD1 (6 bases). The CDR3 extends over 14 amino acids. Trimming stripped 6 bases from V and 4 bases from J, with 15 bases between. Germline-derived CDR1 and CDR2 are MNHEY and SMNVEV (reference sequence). CDR3 sequence reads: CASSPGTLGYGYTF. Written as DNA, the CDR3 is TGTGCCAGCAGCCCCGGGACACTGGGCTATGGCTACACCTTC.

This chain joins TRBV4-1 and TRBJ1-2; D possibly corresponds to TRBD1 (5 bases). The CDR3 has 13 amino acids. Trimming stripped 5 bases from V and 0 bases from J, with 7 bases between. Germline CDR1 and CDR2: MGHRA and YSYEKL. The CDR3 reads CASSAGPNYGYTF. The CDR3 DNA reads as TGCGCCAGCAGCGCGGGACCTAACTATGGCTACACCTTC.

This clone was picked up a small number of times. V and J are TRBV7-2 and TRBJ2-5, with 11 bases aligning to TRBD2. J gave up 4 bases and V 6 bases, and 10 bases lay outside the gene matches. This CDR3 is built from 16 residues. The germline V gene has CDR1 SGHTA and CDR2 FQGNSA. CDR3 sequence: CASSPTSGGPTETQYF. DNA for the CDR3: TGTGCCAGCAGTCCAACTAGCGGGGGTCCCACAGAGACCCAGTACTTC.

As for this clone: The same CDR3 arises from other DNA sequences in this sample as well. The V gene is TRBV5-6, the J gene TRBJ2-7; weak D call: TRBD2 (6 bases). V was shortened by 4 bases and J by 4 bases, with 21 bases between the two germline ends. The CDR3 length is 16 residues. From germline, CDR1 is SGHDT and CDR2 YYEEEE. CDR3 residues: CASSPGVLRGSYEQYF. In nucleotides, the CDR3 is TGTGCCAGCAGCCCCGGAGTGTTGCGGGGCTCATACGAGCAGTACTTC.

This sequence joins TRBV7-8 and TRBJ1-4; possible D gene TRBD1, 6 bases. The CDR3 covers 15 residues. V was shortened by 1 base and J by 6 bases, with 12 bases between the two germline ends. The germline gives CDR1 SGHVS, CDR2 FQNEAQ. The CDR3 DNA sequence: TGTGCCAGCAGCTTAGATGGGGCAGGGGATGAAAAACTGTTTTTT. Protein: CASSLDGAGDEKLFF.